Listed here are 8 T cell receptor beta chains from one sample, sequenced in a study of T-cell reconstitution after alpha-beta-depleted transplantation in children. A TCRbeta library incorporating unique molecular identifiers was prepared. TCRdb passed the PCR reads through MiXCR, listing each CDR3 protein once. The sample records approximately 490,000 distinct CDR3 sequences, around 13% being singletons. The sequencing used PBMCs from the stem cell graft donor, collected from the stem cell graft. The origin of the receptors is a human donor who donated a stem cell graft to a child with combined immunodeficiency.

V gene TRBV15 combines with J gene TRBJ2-1; a weak D match, TRBD2 (5 bases). Between the trimmed V and J ends, which lost 2 bases and 0 bases, there was a span of 5 bases. The CDR3 spans 14 residues. The germline gives CDR1 LNHNV, CDR2 YYDKDF (reference sequence). The CDR3 loop reads CATSRLASYNEQFF. The CDR3 coding sequence is TGTGCCACCAGCAGACTAGCCTCCTACAATGAGCAGTTCTTC. Variable domain in full (rest from reference TRBV15 and TRBJ2-1): DAMVIQNPRYQVTQFGKPVTLSCSQTLNHNVMYWYQQKSSQAPKLLFHYYDKDFNNEADTPDNFQSRRPNTSFCFLDIRSPGLGDTAMYLCATSRLASYNEQFFGPGTRLTVL.

The chain uses TRBV20-1 and TRBJ2-6, with a tentative D call TRBD2 (6 bases). CDR3 length: 19 residues. Trimming cost V 1 base and J 2 bases, with 21 bases left between them. Germline CDR1 is DFQATT and CDR2 is SNEGSKA (reference sequence). The DNA for the CDR3 is TGCAGTGCTAGAGGTGGGATAGGGAGGCCCCCCACTGGGGCCAACGTCCTGACTTTC. Translated: CSARGGIGRPPTGANVLTF.

The chain uses TRBV6-5 and TRBJ1-2; D unresolved. From germline, CDR1 is MNHEY and CDR2 SVGAGI. The CDR3 has 13 amino acids. The V gene lost 4 bases and the J gene lost 2 bases, with 8 bases spanning the gap. DNA of the CDR3: TGTGCCAGCAGTTCCCGGGTAAACTATGGCTACACCTTC. Protein product: CASSSRVNYGYTF.

The chain uses TRBV5-1 and TRBJ2-5; D might be TRBD2 (5 bases). The CDR3 contains 17 residues. Germline V lookup: CDR1 SGHRS, CDR2 YFSETQ. Trimming stripped 1 base from V and 4 bases from J, with 20 bases between. The CDR3 is CASSLLAVRDHAETQYF. CDR3 nucleotide sequence: TGCGCCAGCAGCTTGCTGGCGGTCCGGGATCACGCAGAGACCCAGTACTTC.

The chain carries TRBV30 and TRBJ2-7; weak D call: TRBD1 (6 bases). Germline V lookup: CDR1 GTSNPN, CDR2 SVGIG (reference sequence). Trimming took off 2 bases at V and 6 bases at J, with 11 bases between the two ends. The CDR3 is 12 amino acids. This CDR3 reads CAWSPRDIEQYF. CDR3 in DNA: TGTGCCTGGAGTCCCCGGGACATCGAGCAGTACTTC.

V is TRBV12-3 or TRBV12-4 and J is TRBJ2-5, with D unresolved. The V end lost 6 bases, the J end lost 1 base, and 12 bases lay between the germline ends. There are 14 residues in the CDR3. CDR3 amino acids: CASRLGPPQETQYF. CDR3 DNA sequence: TGTGCCAGCAGGCTTGGACCGCCCCAAGAGACCCAGTACTTC.

This CDR3 reads CAWIRRDGLPGELFF. In DNA form, the CDR3 reads TGTGCCTGGATACGGAGGGACGGCCTGCCCGGGGAGCTGTTTTTT. J is TRBJ2-2 and V is TRBV30; TRBD2 is a possible D gene (6 bases). Trimming shortened V by 4 bases and J by 6 bases, and 18 bases separated the two germline ends. The CDR3 has 15 residues. From germline, CDR1 is GTSNPN and CDR2 SVGIG (reference sequence).

The CDR3 region is CSARTGPGFRETQYF. CDR3 coding DNA: TGCAGTGCTAGAACCGGGCCAGGCTTCCGGGAGACCCAGTACTTC. The rearrangement uses TRBV20-1 and TRBJ2-5; no clear D. There are 15 residues in the CDR3. The germline CDR1 and CDR2 sequences are DFQATT and SNEGSKA (reference sequence). Trimming cost V 2 bases and J 5 bases, with 18 bases left between them.